The 11 T cell receptor beta chains below all came from one sample that was sequenced in a study of beta chain features in type 1 diabetes. cDNA synthesis used the whole RNA isolate, giving expressed TCRB sequences. Sequencing used immunoSEQ multiplex PCR; TCRdb keeps in-frame clones, though not all of them. The table shows under 900,000 clones, with roughly 17% occurring only once. Sequencing was carried out using naive CD4+ T cells from blood. The receptor source for this set is a woman aged 18 to 35 in good health.

V is TRBV29-1 and J is TRBJ1-2; D unresolved. V was clipped by 2 bases and J by 3 bases, with 10 bases between them. The germline CDR1 and CDR2 sequences are SQVTM and ANQGSEA. The CDR3 consists of 13 residues. CDR3 residues: CSVESDGYYGYTF. CDR3 nucleotides: TGCAGCGTTGAATCGGACGGGTACTATGGCTACACCTTC.

The rearrangement uses TRBV28 and TRBJ1-5, with 7 bases lining up with TRBD1. After removal of 6 bases from V and 0 bases from J, the junction contained 5 bases not matched to a gene. The CDR3 has 15 amino acids. Germline CDR1 reads MDHEN; CDR2 reads SYDVKM. The CDR3 is CASRWTGGSNQPQHF. DNA for the CDR3: TGTGCCAGCAGATGGACAGGTGGTAGCAATCAGCCCCAGCATTTT. The variable domain in full, with the rest retrieved from reference TRBV28 and TRBJ1-5, is DVKVTQSSRYLVKRTGEKVFLECVQDMDHENMFWYRQDPGLGLRLIYFSYDVKMKEKGDIPEGYSVSREKKERFSLILESASTNQTSMYLCASRWTGGSNQPQHFGDGTRLSIL.

This clone was seen only a few times. The chain combines TRBV19 with TRBJ1-2; TRBD1 agrees at 7 bases. The CDR3 is 15 residues long. The germline V gene encodes CDR1 LNHDA and CDR2 SQIVND (reference sequence). V shed 6 bases and J 4 bases; nucleotides not matched to a gene: 11. This CDR3 reads CASSPGRGDPYGYTF. CDR3 nucleotides: TGTGCCAGTAGCCCGGGCAGGGGGGATCCCTATGGCTACACCTTC.

Notes on this clone: An end of the junction does not agree with germline; a read error may underlie this. This rearrangement joins TRBV5-4 to TRBJ1-2; 9 bases are a match to TRBD1. There are 15 residues in the CDR3. CDR1 is SGHNT, CDR2 YYREEE, per germline (reference sequence). CDR3 coding DNA: TGCGCCAGCAGCCGAAAAACCGGGACAGGGATTGGCTACACCTTC. Its translation: CASSRKTGTGIGYTF.

Written as DNA, the CDR3 is TGTGCCAGCAGCCAGGGACTAAAGCTCTATGGCTACACCTTC. Protein sequence: CASSQGLKLYGYTF. The V gene is TRBV14, the J gene TRBJ1-2, with a weak D call TRBD1 (5 bases). V dropped 3 bases and J dropped 4 bases, with 12 bases sitting between them. CDR3 length: 14 amino acids. Germline CDR1 and CDR2: SGHDN and FVKESK.

This clone appeared a few times. V gene TRBV6-5 combines with J gene TRBJ1-2, with TRBD1 matching 9 bases. The junction had 8 bases not matched to a gene; V was cut back by 8 bases and J by 4 bases. Per the germline V gene, CDR1 is MNHEY and CDR2 is SVGAGI. This CDR3 has 14 amino acids. In DNA form, the CDR3 reads TGTGCCAGCCACGGGACAGGGCCTTTCTATGGCTACACCTTC. Its protein is CASHGTGPFYGYTF.

This clone was seen a handful of times. The chain uses TRBV7-2 and TRBJ1-4; D is uncertain. The CDR3 contains 14 residues. With 6 bases removed from V and 7 bases from J, the gap between germline ends came to 15 bases. Germline V CDR1 and CDR2: SGHTA, FQGNSA. The chain's CDR3 is CASRPSASGEKLFF. CDR3 in DNA: TGTGCCAGCAGACCATCGGCGTCAGGTGAAAAACTGTTTTTT.

This rearrangement joins TRBV18 to TRBJ1-5, with 7 nucleotides matching TRBD1. The trim removed 3 bases at V and 5 bases at J, leaving 7 bases unmatched. Germline V gene sequence: CDR1 KGHSH, CDR2 LQKENI. The CDR3 totals 15 residues. CDR3 sequence: CASSPTGNRDQPQHF. For the CDR3, the DNA is TGTGCCAGCTCACCGACAGGGAACAGGGATCAGCCCCAGCATTTT. The whole variable domain, filled in from reference TRBV18 and TRBJ1-5, reads NAGVMQNPRHLVRRRGQEARLRCSPMKGHSHVYWYRQLPEEGLKFMVYLQKENIIDESGMPKERFSAEFPKEGPSILRIQQVVRGDSAAYFCASSPTGNRDQPQHFGDGTRLSIL.

This sequence joins TRBV5-4 and TRBJ2-3; possibly TRBD1 for D (6 bases). V lost 1 base and J lost 0, with 12 bases in between. Germline assignment: CDR1 SGHNT and CDR2 YYREEE (reference sequence). The CDR3 extends over 16 amino acids. The CDR3 protein is CASSLRAGASTDTQYF. The CDR3, as DNA: TGTGCCAGCAGCTTGAGGGCAGGGGCCAGCACAGATACGCAGTATTTT. Based on the CDR3 plus reference TRBV5-4 and TRBJ2-3, the full variable domain is ETGVTQSPTHLIKTRGQQVTLRCSSQSGHNTVSWYQQALGQGPQFIFQYYREEENGRGNFPPRFSGLQFPNYSSELNVNALELDDSALYLCASSLRAGASTDTQYFGPGTRLTVL.

The table lists this clone with a few counts. This sample includes further DNA sequences coding for the same CDR3. The gene calls are TRBV9 and TRBJ2-2; no reliable D call. V lost 0 bases and J 2 bases, leaving 2 bases between the germline ends. This CDR3 comprises 13 residues. Germline V gives CDR1 SGDLS, CDR2 YYNGEE. CDR3 region: CASSVENTGELFF. The CDR3 DNA reads as TGTGCCAGCAGCGTAGAAAACACCGGGGAGCTGTTTTTT. The whole variable domain, filled in from reference TRBV9 and TRBJ2-2, reads DSGVTQTPKHLITATGQRVTLRCSPRSGDLSVYWYQQSLDQGLQFLIQYYNGEERAKGNILERFSAQQFPDLHSELNLSSLELGDSALYFCASSVENTGELFFGEGSRLTVL.

This clone was observed a few times. The chain employs TRBV10-3 and TRBJ2-3; 8 bases match TRBD2. V was clipped by 0 bases and J by 15 bases; unmatched bases: 5. There are 12 residues in the CDR3. CDR1 is ENHRY and CDR2 is SYGVKD in the germline V gene. The CDR3, as DNA: TGTGCCATCAGTGAGTCGGCGGGAGGCCTTTATTTT. Its translation is CAISESAGGLYF.